A single T cell receptor (beta chain) is shown here with its context. Its antigen remains unknown. Incorporation of UMIs carrying a 6-nucleotide sample barcode was performed by template switching. For each CDR3 protein, TCRdb gives one entry from its re-call of the 5' RACE reads, without DNA. The listing records around 450,000 distinct CDR3 sequences. These data come from a study of monozygotic twins with inflammatory bowel disease. Findings of the study overall: Healthy co-twins showed greater TCRbeta diversity (inverse Simpson) than IBD patients. No difference was seen in repertoire similarity between concordant and discordant twins, possibly from limited power.

No T cells were sorted before total RNA was taken from whole blood. CDR1 is MNHEY and CDR2 is SVGAGI in the germline V gene. The CDR3 has 13 residues. The receptor was isolated from a human donor with ulcerative colitis or Crohn's disease, or a healthy co-twin of an affected twin (not recorded which). The chain couples TRBV6-5 to TRBJ1-1; TCRdb outputs TRBD1, but without DNA this stays unchecked. The specimen sequenced was blood. Here the CDR3 reads CASSYRTGLEAFF.